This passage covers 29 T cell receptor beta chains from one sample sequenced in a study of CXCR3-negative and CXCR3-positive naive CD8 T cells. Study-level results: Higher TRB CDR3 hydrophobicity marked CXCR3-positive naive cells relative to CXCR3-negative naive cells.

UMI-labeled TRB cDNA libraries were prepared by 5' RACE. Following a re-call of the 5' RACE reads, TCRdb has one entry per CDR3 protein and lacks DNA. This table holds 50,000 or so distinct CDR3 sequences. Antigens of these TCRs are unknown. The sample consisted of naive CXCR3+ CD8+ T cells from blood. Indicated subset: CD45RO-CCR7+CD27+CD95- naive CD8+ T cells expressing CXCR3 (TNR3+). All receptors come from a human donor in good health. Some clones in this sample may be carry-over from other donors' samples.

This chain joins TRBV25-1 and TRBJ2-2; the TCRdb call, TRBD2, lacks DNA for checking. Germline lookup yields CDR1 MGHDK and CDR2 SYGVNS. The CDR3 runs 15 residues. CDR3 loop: CASSDGGFSTGELFF.

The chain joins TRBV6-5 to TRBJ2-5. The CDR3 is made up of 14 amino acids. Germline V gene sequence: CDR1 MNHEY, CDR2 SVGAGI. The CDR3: CASSISGYQETQYF.

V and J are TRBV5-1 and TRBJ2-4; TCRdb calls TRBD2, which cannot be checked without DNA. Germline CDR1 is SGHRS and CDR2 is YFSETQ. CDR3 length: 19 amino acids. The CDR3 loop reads CASSRESRVGSAAKNIQYF.

The CDR3 loop is CSVGWDSPLGNTGELFF. V usage is TRBV29-1 and J usage is TRBJ2-2; the TCRdb D gene call, TRBD1, has no DNA to confirm it. The CDR3 runs to 17 residues. Germline V CDR1 and CDR2: SQVTM, ANQGSEA.

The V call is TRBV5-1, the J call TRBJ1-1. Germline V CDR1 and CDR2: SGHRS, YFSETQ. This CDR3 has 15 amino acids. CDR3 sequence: CASSLASDLNTEAFF.

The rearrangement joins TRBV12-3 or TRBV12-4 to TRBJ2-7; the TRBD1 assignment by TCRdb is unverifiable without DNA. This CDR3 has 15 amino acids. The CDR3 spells CASSFMTPGDYEQYF.

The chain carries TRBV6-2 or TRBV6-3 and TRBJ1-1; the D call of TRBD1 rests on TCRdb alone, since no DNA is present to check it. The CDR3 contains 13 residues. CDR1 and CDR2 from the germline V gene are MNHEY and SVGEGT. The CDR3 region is CASSTGANTEAFF.

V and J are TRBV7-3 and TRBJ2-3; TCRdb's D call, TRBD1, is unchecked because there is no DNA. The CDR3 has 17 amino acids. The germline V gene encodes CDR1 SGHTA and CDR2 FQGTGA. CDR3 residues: CASSFSGTTDYTDTQYF.

The chain's CDR3 is CASSSAGGDYGYTF. The chain links TRBV6-5 to TRBJ1-2; as DNA is missing, the TRBD1 call by TCRdb cannot be tested. This CDR3 spans 14 amino acids. Germline loops: CDR1 MNHEY, CDR2 SVGAGI.

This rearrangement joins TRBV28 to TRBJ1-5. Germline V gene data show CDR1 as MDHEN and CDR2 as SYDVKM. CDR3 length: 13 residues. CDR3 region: CASSERSNQPQHF.

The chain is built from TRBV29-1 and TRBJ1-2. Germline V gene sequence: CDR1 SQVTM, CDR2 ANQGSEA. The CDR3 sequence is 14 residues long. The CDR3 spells CSVEESWQNYGYTF.

CDR3 amino acids: CSARTGTSGGFYEQYF. The chain couples TRBV20-1 to TRBJ2-7; the TCRdb D gene call, TRBD2, has no DNA to confirm it. Looked up from germline, CDR1 is DFQATT and CDR2 is SNEGSKA (reference sequence). CDR3 length: 16 residues.

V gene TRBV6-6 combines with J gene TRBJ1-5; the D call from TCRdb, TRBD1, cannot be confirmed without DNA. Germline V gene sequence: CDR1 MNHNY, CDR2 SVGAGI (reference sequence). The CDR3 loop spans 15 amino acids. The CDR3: CASSPRHASNQPQHF.

The CDR3 loop is CASSLTTREGAGFNEQFF. This chain joins TRBV7-3 and TRBJ2-1; TCRdb designates TRBD2, a call that cannot be tested without DNA. Germline values: CDR1 SGHTA, CDR2 FQGTGA. This CDR3 contains 18 residues.

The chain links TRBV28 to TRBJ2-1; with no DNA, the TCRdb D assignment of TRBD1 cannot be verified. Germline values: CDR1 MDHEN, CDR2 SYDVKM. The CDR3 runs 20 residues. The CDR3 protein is CASSLNPPIRASGFSDEQFF.

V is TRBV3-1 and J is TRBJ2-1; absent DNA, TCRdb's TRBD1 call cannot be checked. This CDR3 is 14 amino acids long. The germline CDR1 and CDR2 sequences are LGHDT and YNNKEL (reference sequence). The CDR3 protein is CASSQTGVKNEQFF.

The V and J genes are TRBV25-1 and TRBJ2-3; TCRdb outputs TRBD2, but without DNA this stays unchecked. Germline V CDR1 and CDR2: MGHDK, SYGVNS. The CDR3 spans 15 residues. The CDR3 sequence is CASSLAGGMADTQYF.

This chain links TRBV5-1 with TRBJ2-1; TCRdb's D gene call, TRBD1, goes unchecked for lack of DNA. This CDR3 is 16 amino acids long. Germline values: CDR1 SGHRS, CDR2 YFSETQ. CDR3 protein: CASSFSGTKTRNEQFF.

The CDR3 sequence is CASSLEGSGNYGYTF. The chain joins TRBV5-5 to TRBJ1-2; the D gene TCRdb calls, TRBD1, cannot be checked with no DNA. The CDR3 runs 15 residues. In germline, CDR1 is SGHKS, CDR2 YYEKEE (reference sequence).

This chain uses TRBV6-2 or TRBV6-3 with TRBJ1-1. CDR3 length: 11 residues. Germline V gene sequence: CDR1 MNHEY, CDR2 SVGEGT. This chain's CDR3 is CASSQGTEAFF.

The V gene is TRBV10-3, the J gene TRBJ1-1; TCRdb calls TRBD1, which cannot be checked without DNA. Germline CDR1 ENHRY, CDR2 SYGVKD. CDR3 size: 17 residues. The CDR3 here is CAITDPMNRAENTEAFF.

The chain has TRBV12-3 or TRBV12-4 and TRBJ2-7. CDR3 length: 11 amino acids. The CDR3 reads CASSLDMVMEF.

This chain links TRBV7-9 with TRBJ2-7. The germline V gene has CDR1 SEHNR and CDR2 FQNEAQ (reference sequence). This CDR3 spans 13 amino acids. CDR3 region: CASNSLDSYEQYF.

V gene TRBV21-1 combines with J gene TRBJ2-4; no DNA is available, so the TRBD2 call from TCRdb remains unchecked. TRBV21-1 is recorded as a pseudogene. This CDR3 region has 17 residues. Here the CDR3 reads CASSKWLAGRGKNIQYF.

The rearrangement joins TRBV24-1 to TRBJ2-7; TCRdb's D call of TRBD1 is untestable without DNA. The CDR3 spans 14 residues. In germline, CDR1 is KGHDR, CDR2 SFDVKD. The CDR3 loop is CATSAWDRDYEQYF.

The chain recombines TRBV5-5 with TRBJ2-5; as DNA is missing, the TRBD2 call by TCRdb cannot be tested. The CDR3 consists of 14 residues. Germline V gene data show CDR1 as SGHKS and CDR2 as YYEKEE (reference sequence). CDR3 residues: CASSPGGERETQYF.

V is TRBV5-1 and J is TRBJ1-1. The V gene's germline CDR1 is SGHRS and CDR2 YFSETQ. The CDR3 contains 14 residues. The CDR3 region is CASSLVSMGTEAFF.

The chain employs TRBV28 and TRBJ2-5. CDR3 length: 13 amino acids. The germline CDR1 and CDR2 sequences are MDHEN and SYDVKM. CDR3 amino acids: CASSFSLGETQYF.

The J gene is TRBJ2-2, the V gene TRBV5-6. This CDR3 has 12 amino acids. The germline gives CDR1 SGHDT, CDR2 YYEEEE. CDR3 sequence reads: CASSSYTGELFF.